This TCR beta chain was captured by sequencing in a study of shared clonotypes between healthy human individuals. Sequencing used immunoSEQ multiplex PCR; TCRdb keeps in-frame clones, though not all of them. The sample records around 690,000 clones, less than 95% being singletons. CDR1 and CDR2 (germline): LGHNT, FRNRAP. The CDR3 has 15 amino acids. V shed 2 bases and J 2 bases; nucleotides not matched to a gene: 3. Sample: memory CD8+ T cells from PBMCs. Sample subset: CD45RO+ cells pooled with CCR7-negative TemRA cells. The origin of this receptor is a man between 18 and 35 years old in good health. Some clones in this sample may be carry-over from other donors' samples. This rearrangement joins TRBV12-5 to TRBJ2-1; 7 bases match TRBD2. This CDR3 reads CASGLMAGAYNEQFF. The CDR3 DNA is TGTGCTAGTGGTTTGATGGCGGGAGCCTACAATGAGCAGTTCTTC.